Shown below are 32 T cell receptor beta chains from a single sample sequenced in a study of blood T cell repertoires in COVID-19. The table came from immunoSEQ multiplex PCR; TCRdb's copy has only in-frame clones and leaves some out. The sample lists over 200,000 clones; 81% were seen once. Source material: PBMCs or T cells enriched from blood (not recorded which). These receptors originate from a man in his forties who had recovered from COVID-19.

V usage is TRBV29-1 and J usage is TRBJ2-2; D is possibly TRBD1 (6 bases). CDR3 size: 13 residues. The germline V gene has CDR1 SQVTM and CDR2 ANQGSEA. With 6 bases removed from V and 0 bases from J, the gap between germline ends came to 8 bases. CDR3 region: CSVGTSNTGELFF. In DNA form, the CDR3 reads TGCAGCGTGGGGACATCGAACACCGGGGAGCTGTTTTTT.

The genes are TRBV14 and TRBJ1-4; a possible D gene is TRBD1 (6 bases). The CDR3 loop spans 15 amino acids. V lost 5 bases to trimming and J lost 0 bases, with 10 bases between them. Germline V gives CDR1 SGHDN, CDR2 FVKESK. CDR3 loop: CASSVTGPTNEKLFF. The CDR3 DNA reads TGTGCCAGCAGCGTAACAGGGCCAACTAATGAAAAACTGTTTTTT.

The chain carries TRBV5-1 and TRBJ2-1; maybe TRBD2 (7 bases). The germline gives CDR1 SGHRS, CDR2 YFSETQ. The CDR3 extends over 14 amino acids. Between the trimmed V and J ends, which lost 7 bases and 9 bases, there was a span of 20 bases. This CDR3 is CASRRGEGRGEQFF. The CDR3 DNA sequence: TGCGCCAGCCGAAGGGGGGAGGGCCGGGGTGAGCAGTTCTTC.

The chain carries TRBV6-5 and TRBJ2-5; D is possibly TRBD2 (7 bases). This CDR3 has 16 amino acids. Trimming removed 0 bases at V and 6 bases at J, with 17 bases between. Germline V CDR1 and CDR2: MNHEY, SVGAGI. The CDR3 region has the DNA TGTGCCAGCAGTTACTCGTCTGGGAGGGGGAGGCAGACCCAGTACTTC. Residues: CASSYSSGRGRQTQYF.

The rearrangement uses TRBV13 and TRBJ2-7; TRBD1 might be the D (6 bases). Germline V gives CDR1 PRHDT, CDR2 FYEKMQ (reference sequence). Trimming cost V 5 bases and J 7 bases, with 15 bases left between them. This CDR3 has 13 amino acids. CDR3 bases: TGTGCCAGCAGCCAGGACAGTCCTCGGGAGCAGTACTTC. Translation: CASSQDSPREQYF.

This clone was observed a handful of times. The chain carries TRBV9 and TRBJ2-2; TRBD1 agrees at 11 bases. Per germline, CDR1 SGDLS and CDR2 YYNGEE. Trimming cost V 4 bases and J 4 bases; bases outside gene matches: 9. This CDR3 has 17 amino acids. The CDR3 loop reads CASSLIGQGAGTGELFF. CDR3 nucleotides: TGTGCCAGCAGCTTAATTGGACAGGGGGCGGGCACCGGGGAGCTGTTTTTT.

The CDR3 protein is CASSRTSGGAGEQYF. CDR3 sequence (DNA): TGCGCCAGCAGCCGGACTAGCGGGGGGGCTGGCGAGCAGTACTTC. The rearrangement joins TRBV4-1 to TRBJ2-7; 15 positions agree with TRBD2. CDR1 MGHRA and CDR2 YSYEKL come from the germline V gene. CDR3 size: 15 residues. Trimming removed 4 bases from V and 6 bases from J; junction bases left unmatched: 4.

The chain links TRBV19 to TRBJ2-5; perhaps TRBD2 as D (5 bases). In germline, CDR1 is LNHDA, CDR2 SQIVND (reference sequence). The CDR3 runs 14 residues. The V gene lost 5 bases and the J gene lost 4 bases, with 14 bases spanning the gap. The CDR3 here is CASSVSEVTETQYF. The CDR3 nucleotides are TGTGCCAGTAGTGTATCGGAGGTTACAGAGACCCAGTACTTC.

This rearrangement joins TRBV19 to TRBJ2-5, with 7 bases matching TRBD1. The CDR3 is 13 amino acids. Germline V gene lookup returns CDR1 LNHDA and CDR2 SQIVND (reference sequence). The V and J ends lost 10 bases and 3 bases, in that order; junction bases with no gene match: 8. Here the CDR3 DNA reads TGTGCCACCCTAGGGGGCCCGAAAGAGACCCAGTACTTC. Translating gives CATLGGPKETQYF.

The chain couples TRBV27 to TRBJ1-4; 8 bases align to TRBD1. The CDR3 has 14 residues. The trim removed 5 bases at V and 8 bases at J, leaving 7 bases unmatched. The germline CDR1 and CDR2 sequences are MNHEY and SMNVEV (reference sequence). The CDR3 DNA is TGTGCCAGCAGTCCGGACAGGGCAAGGGAAAAACTGTTTTTT. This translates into CASSPDRAREKLFF.

The CDR3 here is CASSVQNTGELFF. The CDR3 DNA sequence: TGTGCCAGCAGCGTACAAAACACCGGGGAGCTGTTTTTT. The rearrangement joins TRBV9 to TRBJ2-2; D gene ambiguous. The CDR3 contains 13 residues. Germline V lookup: CDR1 SGDLS, CDR2 YYNGEE. V gave up 1 base and J gave up 2 bases, with 3 bases separating them.

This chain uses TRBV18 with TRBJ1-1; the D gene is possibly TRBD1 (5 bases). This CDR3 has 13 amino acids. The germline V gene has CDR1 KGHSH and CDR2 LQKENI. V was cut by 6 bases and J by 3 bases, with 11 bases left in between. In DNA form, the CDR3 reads TGTGCCAGCTCGCAGGGTGTGGACACTGAAGCTTTCTTT. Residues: CASSQGVDTEAFF. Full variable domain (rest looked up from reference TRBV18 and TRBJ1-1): NAGVMQNPRHLVRRRGQEARLRCSPMKGHSHVYWYRQLPEEGLKFMVYLQKENIIDESGMPKERFSAEFPKEGPSILRIQQVVRGDSAAYFCASSQGVDTEAFFGQGTRLTVV.

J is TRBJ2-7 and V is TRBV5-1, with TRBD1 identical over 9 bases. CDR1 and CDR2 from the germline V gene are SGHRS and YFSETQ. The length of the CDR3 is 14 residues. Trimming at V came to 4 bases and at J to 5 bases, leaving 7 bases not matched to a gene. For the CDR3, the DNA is TGCGCCAGCAGCAAATTGGGACAGGGAAACGAGCAGTACTTC. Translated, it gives CASSKLGQGNEQYF. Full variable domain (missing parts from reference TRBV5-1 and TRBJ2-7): KAGVTQTPRYLIKTRGQQVTLSCSPISGHRSVSWYQQTPGQGLQFLFEYFSETQRNKGNFPGRFSGRQFSNSRSEMNVSTLELGDSALYLCASSKLGQGNEQYFGPGTRLTVT.

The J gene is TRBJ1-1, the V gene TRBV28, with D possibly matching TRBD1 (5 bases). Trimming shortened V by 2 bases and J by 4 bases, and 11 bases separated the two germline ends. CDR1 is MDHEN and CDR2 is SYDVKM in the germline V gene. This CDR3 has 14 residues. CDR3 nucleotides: TGTGCCAGCAGTTTAGTCAGGGCGGTCACTGAAGCTTTCTTT. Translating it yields CASSLVRAVTEAFF. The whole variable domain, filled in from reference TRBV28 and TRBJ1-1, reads DVKVTQSSRYLVKRTGEKVFLECVQDMDHENMFWYRQDPGLGLRLIYFSYDVKMKEKGDIPEGYSVSREKKERFSLILESASTNQTSMYLCASSLVRAVTEAFFGQGTRLTVV.

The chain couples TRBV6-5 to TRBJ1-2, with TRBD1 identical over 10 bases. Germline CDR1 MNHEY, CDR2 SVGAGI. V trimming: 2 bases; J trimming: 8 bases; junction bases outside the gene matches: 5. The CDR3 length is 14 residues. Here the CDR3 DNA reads TGTGCCAGCAGTTACCAGGGGGGACAGGGGGGCTACACCTTC. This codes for CASSYQGGQGGYTF.

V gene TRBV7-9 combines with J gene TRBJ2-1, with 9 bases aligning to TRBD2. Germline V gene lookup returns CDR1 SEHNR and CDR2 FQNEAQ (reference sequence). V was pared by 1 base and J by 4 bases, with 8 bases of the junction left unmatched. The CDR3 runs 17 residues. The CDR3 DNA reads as TGTGCCAGCAGCTTAGGGGGTAGCGGGGGCCTTTACAATGAGCAGTTCTTC. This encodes CASSLGGSGGLYNEQFF.

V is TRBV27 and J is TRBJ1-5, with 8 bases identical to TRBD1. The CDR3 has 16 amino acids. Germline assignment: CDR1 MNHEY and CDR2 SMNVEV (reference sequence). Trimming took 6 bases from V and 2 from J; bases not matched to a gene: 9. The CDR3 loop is CASSPDRGAGNQPQHF. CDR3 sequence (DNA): TGTGCCAGCAGCCCAGACAGGGGCGCGGGCAATCAGCCCCAGCATTTT.

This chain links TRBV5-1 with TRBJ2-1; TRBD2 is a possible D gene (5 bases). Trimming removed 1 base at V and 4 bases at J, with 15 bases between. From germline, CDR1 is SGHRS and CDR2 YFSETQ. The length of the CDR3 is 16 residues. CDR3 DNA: TGCGCCAGCAGCTTGCCGGACTTAGCGATTTACAATGAGCAGTTCTTC. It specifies CASSLPDLAIYNEQFF.

CDR3 amino acids: CASSIGAGGTDTQYF. The CDR3 DNA sequence: TGTGCCAGTAGTATAGGGGCAGGGGGAACAGATACGCAGTATTTT. The chain is built from TRBV19 and TRBJ2-3, with 7 bases matching TRBD1. Germline V CDR1 and CDR2: LNHDA, SQIVND (reference sequence). The CDR3 is 15 amino acids. V gave up 1 base and J gave up 3 bases; unmatched junction bases: 4. Supplemented by reference TRBV19 and TRBJ2-3, the full variable domain reads DGGITQSPKYLFRKEGQNVTLSCEQNLNHDAMYWYRQDPGQGLRLIYYSQIVNDFQKGDIAEGYSVSREKKESFPLTVTSAQKNPTAFYLCASSIGAGGTDTQYFGPGTRLTVL.

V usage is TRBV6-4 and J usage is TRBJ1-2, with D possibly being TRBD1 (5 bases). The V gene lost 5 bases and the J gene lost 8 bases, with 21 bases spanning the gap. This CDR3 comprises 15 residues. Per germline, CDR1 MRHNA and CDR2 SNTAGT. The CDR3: CASSRTSREVSGYTF. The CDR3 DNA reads TGTGCCAGCAGTCGCACGTCCAGGGAGGTGAGCGGCTACACCTTC.

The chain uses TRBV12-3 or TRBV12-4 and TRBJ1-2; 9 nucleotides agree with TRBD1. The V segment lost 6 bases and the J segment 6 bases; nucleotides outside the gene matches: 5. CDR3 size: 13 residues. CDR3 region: CASSPTGGDGYTF. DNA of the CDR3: TGTGCCAGCAGCCCCACAGGGGGCGATGGCTACACCTTC.

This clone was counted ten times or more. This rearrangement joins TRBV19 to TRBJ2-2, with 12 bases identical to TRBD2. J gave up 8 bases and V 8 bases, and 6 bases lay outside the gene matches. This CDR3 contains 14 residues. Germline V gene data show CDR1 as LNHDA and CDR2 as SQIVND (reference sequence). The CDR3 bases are TGTGCCAGTGTGACTAGCGGGAGTGGGGGGGAGCTGTTTTTT. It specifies CASVTSGSGGELFF.

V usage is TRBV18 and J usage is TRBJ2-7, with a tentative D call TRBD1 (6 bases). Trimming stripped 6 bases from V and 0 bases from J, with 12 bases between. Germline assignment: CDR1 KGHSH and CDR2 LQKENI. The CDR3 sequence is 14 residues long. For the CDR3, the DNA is TGTGCCAGCTCCCTTGGACAGAGCTCCTACGAGCAGTACTTC. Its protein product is CASSLGQSSYEQYF.

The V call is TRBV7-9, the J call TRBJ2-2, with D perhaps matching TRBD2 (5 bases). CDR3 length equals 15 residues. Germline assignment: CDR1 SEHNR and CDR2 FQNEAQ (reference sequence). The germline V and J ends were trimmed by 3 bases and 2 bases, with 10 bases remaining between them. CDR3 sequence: CASSLTGSNTGELFF. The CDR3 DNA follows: TGTGCCAGCAGCTTGACGGGATCAAACACCGGGGAGCTGTTTTTT. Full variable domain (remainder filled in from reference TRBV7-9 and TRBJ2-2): DTGVSQNPRHKITKRGQNVTFRCDPISEHNRLYWYRQTLGQGPEFLTYFQNEAQLEKSRLLSDRFSAERPKGSFSTLEIQRTEQGDSAMYLCASSLTGSNTGELFFGEGSRLTVL.

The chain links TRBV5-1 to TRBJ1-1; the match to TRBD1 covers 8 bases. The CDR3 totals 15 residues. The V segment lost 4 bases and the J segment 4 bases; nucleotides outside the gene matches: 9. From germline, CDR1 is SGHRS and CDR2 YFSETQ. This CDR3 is CASSRETGAGTEAFF. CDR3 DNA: TGCGCCAGCAGCCGTGAGACAGGGGCGGGCACTGAAGCTTTCTTT.

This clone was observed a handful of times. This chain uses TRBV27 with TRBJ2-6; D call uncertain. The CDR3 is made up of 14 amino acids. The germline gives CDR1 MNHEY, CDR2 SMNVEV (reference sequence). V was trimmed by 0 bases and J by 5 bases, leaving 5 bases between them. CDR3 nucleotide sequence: TGTGCCAGCAGTTTATCCCCAAGGGCCAACGTCCTGACTTTC. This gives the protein CASSLSPRANVLTF.

The CDR3 sequence is CASSSRGEKLFF. The CDR3, as DNA: TGTGCCAGCAGTTCCAGGGGTGAAAAACTGTTTTTT. V is TRBV12-3 or TRBV12-4 and J is TRBJ1-4; a possible D gene is TRBD1 (6 bases). Between the trimmed V and J ends, which lost 4 bases and 7 bases, there was a span of 7 bases. This CDR3 is built from 12 residues.

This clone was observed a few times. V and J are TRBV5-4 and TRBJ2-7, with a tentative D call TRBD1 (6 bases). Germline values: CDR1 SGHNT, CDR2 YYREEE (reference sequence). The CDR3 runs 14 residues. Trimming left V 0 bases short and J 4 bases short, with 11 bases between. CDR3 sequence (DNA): TGTGCCAGCAGCTTGGCAGGGGCTGCTTACGAGCAGTACTTC. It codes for CASSLAGAAYEQYF. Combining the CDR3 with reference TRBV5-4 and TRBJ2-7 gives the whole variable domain ETGVTQSPTHLIKTRGQQVTLRCSSQSGHNTVSWYQQALGQGPQFIFQYYREEENGRGNFPPRFSGLQFPNYSSELNVNALELDDSALYLCASSLAGAAYEQYFGPGTRLTVT.

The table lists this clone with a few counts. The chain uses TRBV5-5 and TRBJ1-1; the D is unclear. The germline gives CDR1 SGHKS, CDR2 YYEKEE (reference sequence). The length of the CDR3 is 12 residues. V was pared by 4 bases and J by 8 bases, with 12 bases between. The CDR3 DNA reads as TGTGCCAGCAGCCCCGCGGGGTCGGAAGCTTTCTTT. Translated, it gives CASSPAGSEAFF.

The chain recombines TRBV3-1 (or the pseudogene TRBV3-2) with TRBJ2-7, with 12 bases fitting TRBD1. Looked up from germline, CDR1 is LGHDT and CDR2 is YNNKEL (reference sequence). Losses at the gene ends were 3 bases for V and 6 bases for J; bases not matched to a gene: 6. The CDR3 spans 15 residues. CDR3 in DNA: TGTGCCAGCAGCCAGACGGGACAGGGGGCCGGCGAGCAGTACTTC. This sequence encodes CASSQTGQGAGEQYF.

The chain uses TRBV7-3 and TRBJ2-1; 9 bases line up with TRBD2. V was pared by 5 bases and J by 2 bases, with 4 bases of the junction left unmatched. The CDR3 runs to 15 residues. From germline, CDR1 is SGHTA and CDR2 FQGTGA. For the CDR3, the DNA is TGTGCCAGCAGCCTCGAGCGGGGGGCCTACAATGAGCAGTTCTTC. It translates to CASSLERGAYNEQFF.

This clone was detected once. Here the CDR3 DNA reads TGTGCCTGGAGTACTATCGGGGGGCTCCGACCCTACGAGCAGTACTTC. Its translation: CAWSTIGGLRPYEQYF. The rearrangement joins TRBV30 to TRBJ2-7; tentatively, D is TRBD2 (7 bases). Germline V gene lookup returns CDR1 GTSNPN and CDR2 SVGIG (reference sequence). V was cut by 2 bases and J by 2 bases, with 19 bases left in between. This CDR3 has 16 amino acids. The complete variable domain, with remaining parts taken from reference TRBV30 and TRBJ2-7, reads SQTIHQWPATLVQPVGSPLSLECTVEGTSNPNLYWYRQAAGRGLQLLFYSVGIGQISSEVPQNLSASRPQDRQFILSSKKLLLSDSGFYLCAWSTIGGLRPYEQYFGPGTRLTVT.